A selection of T cell receptor beta chains follows, all from one sample in a study of blood T cell repertoires in COVID-19. Sequencing used immunoSEQ multiplex PCR; TCRdb keeps in-frame clones, though not all of them. The sample contains roughly 200,000 clones, about 84% of which appear only once. Sequencing was performed on peripheral blood. All receptors come from a woman aged 80 or over with COVID-19, enrolled during active disease. The CDR3 runs from the conserved cysteine through the conserved F or W. Fields, in order: D gene, clone size, J gene, V gene, CDR3 protein, CDR3 DNA. A D gene is named only where the DNA matches it firmly. Rows give clone size only sometimes, using once, few, many, or a class for an expanded clone.

.,.,TRBJ1-1,TRBV18,CASSPSQDLNTEAFF,TGTGCCAGCTCACCATCACAGGACCTGAACACTGAAGCTTTCTTT
.,.,TRBJ2-2,TRBV5-1,CASSAQGIPTGELFF,TGCGCCAGCAGCGCCCAGGGGATCCCCACCGGGGAGCTGTTTTTT
.,.,TRBJ1-2,TRBV5-1,CASSLQGAADGYTF,TGCGCCAGCAGCTTGCAAGGGGCCGCGGATGGCTACACCTTC
.,.,TRBJ1-1,TRBV28,CASSPRRWGELMNTEAFF,TGTGCCAGCAGTCCCCGACGGTGGGGAGAGCTCATGAACACTGAAGCTTTCTTT
.,.,TRBJ1-3,TRBV25-1,CASRAAGNTIYF,TGTGCCAGCAGAGCGGCTGGAAACACCATATATTTT
TRBD1,.,TRBJ2-1,TRBV5-1,CASSWTGANEQFF,TGCGCCAGCAGCTGGACAGGGGCCAATGAGCAGTTCTTC
.,.,TRBJ2-7,TRBV6-6,CASSSPPGARDYEQYF,TGTGCCAGCAGTTCTCCCCCGGGAGCCCGGGACTACGAGCAGTACTTC
TRBD2,.,TRBJ2-1,TRBV3-1/TRBV3-2,CASSQDYGLGGTGEQFF,TGTGCCAGCAGCCAAGATTATGGACTAGGCGGTACCGGTGAGCAGTTCTTC
.,.,TRBJ2-5,TRBV19,CASKKQGRETQYF,TGTGCCAGTAAAAAACAGGGTAGGGAGACCCAGTACTTC
TRBD2,.,TRBJ2-3,TRBV5-1,CASSPGLTSSTDTQYF,TGCGCCAGCAGCCCGGGACTAACCTCTAGCACAGATACGCAGTATTTT
.,.,TRBJ2-1,TRBV6-1,CASSEYSGYNEQFF,TGTGCCAGCAGTGAGTATAGCGGCTACAATGAGCAGTTCTTC
.,.,TRBJ1-1,TRBV5-1,CASSLQANTEAFF,TGCGCCAGCAGCTTGCAGGCGAACACTGAAGCTTTCTTT
.,.,TRBJ1-5,TRBV27,CASSFQGPSQPQHF,TGTGCCAGCAGTTTCCAGGGGCCCTCTCAGCCCCAGCATTTT
.,.,TRBJ1-5,TRBV28,CAITRGAWQPQHF,TGTGCCATTACCCGGGGGGCATGGCAGCCCCAGCATTTT
.,.,TRBJ2-5,TRBV24-1,CATSDSLGDGETQYF,TGTGCCACCAGTGATTCGTTAGGGGATGGAGAGACCCAGTACTTC
TRBD2,.,TRBJ2-1,TRBV14,CASSQEFGLMRENNEQFF,TGTGCCAGCAGCCAAGAGTTTGGACTCATGCGGGAGAACAATGAGCAGTTCTTC
.,.,TRBJ1-2,TRBV3-1/TRBV3-2,CASSQSSLGGSGYTF,TGTGCCAGCAGCCAATCGAGCTTGGGGGGGTCTGGCTACACCTTC
TRBD2,.,TRBJ2-2,TRBV5-1,CASSLSRAGGFTGELFF,TGCGCCAGCAGCCTGAGCCGAGCGGGGGGATTCACCGGGGAGCTGTTTTTT
TRBD2,.,TRBJ2-1,TRBV19,CASSMRRSLAGASGREQFF,TGTGCCAGTAGTATGCGCAGAAGCTTAGCGGGAGCCTCCGGGCGGGAGCAGTTCTTC
.,.,TRBJ2-3,TRBV9,CASSVGGTEDTQYF,TGTGCCAGCAGCGTTGGGGGGACGGAAGATACGCAGTATTTT
TRBD1,.,TRBJ2-7,TRBV28,CASSYRGSTYEQYF,TGTGCCAGCAGCTACAGGGGGTCGACCTACGAGCAGTACTTC
TRBD1,.,TRBJ1-6,TRBV5-4,CASSPGQGTSPLHF,TGTGCCAGCAGCCCAGGACAGGGGACTTCACCCCTCCACTTT
.,few,TRBJ1-1,TRBV29-1,CSVERAEGTEAFF,TGCAGCGTTGAGAGGGCTGAGGGCACTGAAGCTTTCTTT
TRBD1,few,TRBJ1-2,TRBV5-3,CARSFYTGGGYGYTF,TGTGCCAGAAGCTTCTACACAGGGGGAGGCTATGGCTACACCTTC
TRBD1,.,TRBJ1-1,TRBV7-9,CASSSQTGGNTEAFF,TGTGCCAGCAGCTCCCAGACAGGGGGGAACACTGAAGCTTTCTTT
.,.,TRBJ2-1,TRBV9,CASSVSSAAYNEQFF,TGTGCCAGCAGCGTATCCAGCGCAGCCTACAATGAGCAGTTCTTC
.,.,TRBJ2-6,TRBV28,CASSRGSGANVLTF,TGTGCCAGCAGTAGGGGCTCTGGGGCCAACGTCCTGACTTTC
.,.,TRBJ2-1,TRBV5-1,CASSLGGREQFF,TGCGCCAGCAGCTTGGGGGGCCGGGAGCAGTTCTTC